The clone carrying this T cell receptor (beta chain) was seen at least ten times. Its target is unknown. PCR was performed a second time for roughly 7 to 11 cycles using a sample-barcoded 5' primer and a J-beta primer mix. A template-switch adaptor containing 12 random nucleotides labeled each cDNA molecule. TCRdb reprocessed the 5' RACE reads via MiXCR and lists one record per CDR3 protein. The top ten hold 15% to 17% of the sample, which has 650,000 to 700,000 distinct CDR3 sequences, about 30% seen once. This sample stems from a study of blood T cells in healthy people across ages. Study-wide results and caveats: As age increased, TCR beta diversity per million T cells fell in a roughly linear fashion. Relative to aged donors, long-lived donors carried more naive CD4+ cells and displayed higher diversity. Unknown donor CMV status possibly confounded expanded clonotype changes.

The sequencing sample was made of blood. This receptor was taken from a woman older than 75 in good health.

The CDR3 coding sequence is TGTGCCAGCAGCAGAGGGGCAGACCACTACGAGCAGTACTTC. Protein product: CASSRGADHYEQYF. J is TRBJ2-7 and V is TRBV6-5; D tentatively fits TRBD1 or TRBD2 (5 bases each). The CDR3 sequence is 14 residues long. Germline lookup yields CDR1 MNHEY and CDR2 SVGAGI. V lost 6 bases, J lost 3 bases, and 15 bases lay in between.